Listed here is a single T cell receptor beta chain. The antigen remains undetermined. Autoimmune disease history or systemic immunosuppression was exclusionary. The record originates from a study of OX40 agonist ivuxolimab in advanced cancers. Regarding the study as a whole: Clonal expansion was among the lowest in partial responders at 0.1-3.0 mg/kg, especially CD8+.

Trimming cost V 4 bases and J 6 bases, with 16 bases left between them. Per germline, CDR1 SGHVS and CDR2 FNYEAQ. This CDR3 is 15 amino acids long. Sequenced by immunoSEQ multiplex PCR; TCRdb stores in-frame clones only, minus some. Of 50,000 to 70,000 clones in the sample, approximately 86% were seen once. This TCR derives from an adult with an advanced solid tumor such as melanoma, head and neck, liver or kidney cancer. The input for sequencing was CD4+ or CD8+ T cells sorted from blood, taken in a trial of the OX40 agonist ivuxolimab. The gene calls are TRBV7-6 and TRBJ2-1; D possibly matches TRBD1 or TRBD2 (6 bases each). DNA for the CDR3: TGTGCCAGCAGCTCGGTCGGGGGCAGGAGCAATGAGCAGTTCTTC. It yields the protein CASSSVGGRSNEQFF. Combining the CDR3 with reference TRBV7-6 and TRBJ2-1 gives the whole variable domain GAGVSQSPRYKVTKRGQDVALRCDPISGHVSLYWYRQALGQGPEFLTYFNYEAQQDKSGLPNDRFSAERPEGSISTLTIQRTEQRDSAMYRCASSSVGGRSNEQFFGPGTRLTVL.